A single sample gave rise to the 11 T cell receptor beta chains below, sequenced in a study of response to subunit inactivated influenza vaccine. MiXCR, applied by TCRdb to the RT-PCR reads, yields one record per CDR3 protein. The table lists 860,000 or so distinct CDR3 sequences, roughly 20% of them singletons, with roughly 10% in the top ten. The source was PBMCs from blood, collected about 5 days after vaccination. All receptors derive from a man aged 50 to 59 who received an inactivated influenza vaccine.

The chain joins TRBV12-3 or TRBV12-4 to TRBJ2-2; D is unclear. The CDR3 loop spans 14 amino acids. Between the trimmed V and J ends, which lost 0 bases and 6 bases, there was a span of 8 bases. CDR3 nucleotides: TGTGCCAGCAGTTTAGCTGACCATCCCGGGGAGCTGTTTTTT. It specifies CASSLADHPGELFF.

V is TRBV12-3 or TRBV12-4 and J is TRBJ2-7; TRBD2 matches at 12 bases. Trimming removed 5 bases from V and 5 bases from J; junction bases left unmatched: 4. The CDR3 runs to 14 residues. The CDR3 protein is CASSTSGGLNEQYF. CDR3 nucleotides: TGTGCCAGCAGTACTAGCGGGGGGTTGAACGAGCAGTACTTC.

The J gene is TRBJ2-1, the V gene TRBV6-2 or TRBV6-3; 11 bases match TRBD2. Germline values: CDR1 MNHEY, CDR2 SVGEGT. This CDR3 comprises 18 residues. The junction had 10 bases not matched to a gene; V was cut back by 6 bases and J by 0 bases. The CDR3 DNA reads TGTGCCAGCAGAACTATGAGGGGACTAGCGGACTCCTACAATGAGCAGTTCTTC. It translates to CASRTMRGLADSYNEQFF.

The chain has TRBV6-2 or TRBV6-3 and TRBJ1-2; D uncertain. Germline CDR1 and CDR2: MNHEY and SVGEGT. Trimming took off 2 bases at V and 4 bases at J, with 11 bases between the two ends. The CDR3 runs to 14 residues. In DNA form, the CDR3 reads TGTGCCAGCAGTTACGGGCCAGCTCCCTATGGCTACACCTTC. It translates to CASSYGPAPYGYTF.

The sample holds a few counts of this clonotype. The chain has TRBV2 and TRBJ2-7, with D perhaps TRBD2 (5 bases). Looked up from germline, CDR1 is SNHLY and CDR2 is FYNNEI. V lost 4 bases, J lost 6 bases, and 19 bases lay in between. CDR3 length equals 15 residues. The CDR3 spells CASSVRGSEGIEQYF. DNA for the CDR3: TGTGCCAGCAGTGTTCGTGGGTCCGAGGGAATCGAGCAGTACTTC.

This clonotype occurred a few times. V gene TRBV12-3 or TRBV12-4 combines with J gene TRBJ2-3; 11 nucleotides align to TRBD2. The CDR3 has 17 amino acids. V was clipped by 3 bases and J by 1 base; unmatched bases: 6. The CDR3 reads CASSFSTSGVRTDTQYF. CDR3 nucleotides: TGTGCCAGCAGTTTTTCGACTAGCGGGGTCCGCACAGATACGCAGTATTTT.

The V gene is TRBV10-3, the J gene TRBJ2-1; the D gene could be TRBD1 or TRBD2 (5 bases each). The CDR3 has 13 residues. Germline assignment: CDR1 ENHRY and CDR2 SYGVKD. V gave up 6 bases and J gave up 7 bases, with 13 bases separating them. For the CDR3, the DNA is TGTGCCATCAGCCGGGACCCAAAGAATGAGCAGTTCTTC. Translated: CAISRDPKNEQFF.

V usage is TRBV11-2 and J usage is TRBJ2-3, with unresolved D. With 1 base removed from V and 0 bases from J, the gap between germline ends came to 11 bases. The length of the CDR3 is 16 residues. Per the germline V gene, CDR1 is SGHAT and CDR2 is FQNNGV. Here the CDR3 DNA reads TGTGCCAGCAGCTTAGGTGCTCTTGCGAGCACAGATACGCAGTATTTT. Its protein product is CASSLGALASTDTQYF.

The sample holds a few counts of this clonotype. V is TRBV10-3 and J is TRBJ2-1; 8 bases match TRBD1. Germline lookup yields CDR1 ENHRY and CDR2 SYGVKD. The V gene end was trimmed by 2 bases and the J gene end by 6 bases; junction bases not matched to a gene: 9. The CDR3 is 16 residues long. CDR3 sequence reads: CAISETGTGSFNEQFF. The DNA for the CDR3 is TGTGCCATCAGTGAGACCGGGACAGGCAGTTTCAATGAGCAGTTCTTC.

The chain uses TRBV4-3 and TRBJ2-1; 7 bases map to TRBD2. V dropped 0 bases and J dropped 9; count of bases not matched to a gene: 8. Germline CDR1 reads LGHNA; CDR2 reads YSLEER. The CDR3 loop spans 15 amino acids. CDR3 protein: CASSQEVGGFSEQFF. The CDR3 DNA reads TGCGCCAGCAGCCAAGAAGTGGGGGGGTTTAGTGAGCAGTTCTTC.

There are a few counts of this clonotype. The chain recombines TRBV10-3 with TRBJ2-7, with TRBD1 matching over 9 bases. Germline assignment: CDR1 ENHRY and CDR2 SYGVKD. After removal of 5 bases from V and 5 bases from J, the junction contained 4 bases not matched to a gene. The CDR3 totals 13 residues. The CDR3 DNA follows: TGTGCCATCAGTCGGGACAGGGTGGACGAGCAGTACTTC. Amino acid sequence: CAISRDRVDEQYF.